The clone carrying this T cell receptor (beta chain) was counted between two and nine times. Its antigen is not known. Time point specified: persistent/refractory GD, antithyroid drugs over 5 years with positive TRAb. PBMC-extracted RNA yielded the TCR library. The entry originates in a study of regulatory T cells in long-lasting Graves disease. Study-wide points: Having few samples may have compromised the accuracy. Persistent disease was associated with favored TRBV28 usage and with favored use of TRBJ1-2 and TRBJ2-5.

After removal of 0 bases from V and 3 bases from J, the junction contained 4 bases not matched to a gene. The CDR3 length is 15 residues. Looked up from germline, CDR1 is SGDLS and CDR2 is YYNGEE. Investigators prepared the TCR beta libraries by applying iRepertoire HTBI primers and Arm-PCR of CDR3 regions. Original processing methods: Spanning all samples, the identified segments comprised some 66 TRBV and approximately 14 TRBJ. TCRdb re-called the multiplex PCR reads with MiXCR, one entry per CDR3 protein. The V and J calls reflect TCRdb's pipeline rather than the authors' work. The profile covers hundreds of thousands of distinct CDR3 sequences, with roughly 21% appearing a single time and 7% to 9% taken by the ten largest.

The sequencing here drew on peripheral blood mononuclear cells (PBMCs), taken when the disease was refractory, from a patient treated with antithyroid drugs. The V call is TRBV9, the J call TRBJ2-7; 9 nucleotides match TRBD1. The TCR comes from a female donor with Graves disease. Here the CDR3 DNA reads TGTGCCAGCAGCGTAGCAACAGGGGGCGGCTACGAGCAGTACTTC. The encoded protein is CASSVATGGGYEQYF. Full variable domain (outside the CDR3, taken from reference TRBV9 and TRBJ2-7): DSGVTQTPKHLITATGQRVTLRCSPRSGDLSVYWYQQSLDQGLQFLIQYYNGEERAKGNILERFSAQQFPDLHSELNLSSLELGDSALYFCASSVATGGGYEQYFGPGTRLTVT.